This TCR beta chain derives from a study of blood T cell repertoires in COVID-19. Across the study: Donors in the United States, Italy and Spain gave samples during acute or convalescent COVID-19. In each case, the material was cDNA or gDNA derived from T cells, B-cell-depleted T cells, or PBMCs.

From germline, CDR1 is SQVTM and CDR2 ANQGSEA. V was pared by 2 bases and J by 4 bases, with 11 bases of the junction left unmatched. There are 17 residues in the CDR3. Source study methods: Amplifying reference gene primers gave estimates of nucleated cell counts. Using immunoSEQ multiplex PCR, the repertoire was profiled, and TCRdb retains in-frame clones only, with some absent. V, J and clone size were drawn from that table, and D and trimming were deduced from the DNA. Among under 200,000 clones, 86% were seen once, and the ten largest hold approximately 7%. The TCR was taken from a man in his fifties or sixties with active or convalescent COVID-19. The gene calls are TRBV29-1 and TRBJ1-2, with 12 bases fitting TRBD1. Sequenced sample: peripheral blood. For the CDR3, the DNA is TGCAGCGTTGAACCCGGGACAGGGGGCGCGTCTGGCTATGGCTACACCTTC. Translating it yields CSVEPGTGGASGYGYTF.